This TCR beta chain derives from a study of T cell changes during pregnancy in multiple sclerosis. Some clones are missing from TCRdb's copy, which holds only in-frame ones; the method was immunoSEQ multiplex PCR. This sample has under 65,000 clones, with about nine tenths found just once. The CDR3 contains 17 residues. The sample here was CD4+ T cells from peripheral blood mononuclear cells, taken after pregnancy. V is TRBV21-1 and J is TRBJ1-5. TRBV21-1 is classified as a pseudogene. The clonotype originates from a female donor in good health, enrolled as a control in a pregnancy study. Here the CDR3 reads CASSEYGPRRSRQPQHF. In DNA, the CDR3 is TGTGCCAGCAGCGAGTACGGGCCCAGGAGGTCACGGCAGCCCCAGCATTTT.